These 28 T cell receptor beta chains originate from one sample sequenced in a study of blood T cell repertoires in COVID-19 (dated by TCRdb to the early 2020s). The library was prepared using the immunoSEQ multiplex PCR assay. The immuneACCESS repertoire file appears here via TCRdb, limited to in-frame rearrangements. These files lack a portion of the clones; in checked studies, under half of the deficit traces to unresolved V genes, and the cause of the others is not known. The sample records 300,000 or so clones, around 87% of which are singletons. The top ten clonotypes cover 1% of the sample. Sample: peripheral blood. These receptor sequences come from a man aged 45-65 years with active or convalescent COVID-19.

This chain connects TRBV3-1 (or the pseudogene TRBV3-2) to TRBJ1-4; 9 positions match TRBD1. Trimming cost V 4 bases and J 7 bases; bases outside gene matches: 7. The CDR3 is made up of 15 amino acids. Germline V gene data show CDR1 as LGHDT and CDR2 as YNNKEL (reference sequence). In DNA, the CDR3 is TGTGCCAGCAGCCCGTGGACAGGGGAGGGTGAAAAACTGTTTTTT. Its protein product is CASSPWTGEGEKLFF.

V usage is TRBV4-3 and J usage is TRBJ1-1, with D possibly TRBD1 on 6 matching bases. The germline V gene encodes CDR1 LGHNA and CDR2 YSLEER. This CDR3 has 17 residues. Trimming removed 3 bases from V and 0 bases from J, with 17 bases in between. The CDR3 sequence: CASSHAGNRAMNTEAFF. In nucleotides, the CDR3 is TGCGCCAGCAGCCATGCCGGAAACAGGGCCATGAACACTGAAGCTTTCTTT.

The chain links TRBV19 to TRBJ1-4, with D possibly being TRBD1 (5 bases). V was shortened by 9 bases and J by 4 bases, with 21 bases between the two germline ends. The CDR3 loop spans 16 amino acids. Germline V gives CDR1 LNHDA, CDR2 SQIVND (reference sequence). CDR3 amino acids: CASRRDSLGFNEKLFF. The CDR3 nucleotides read TGTGCCAGCCGGCGGGACTCCCTTGGCTTTAATGAAAAACTGTTTTTT.

The chain links TRBV30 to TRBJ2-3; 10 bases agree with TRBD2. The CDR3 runs to 17 residues. J gave up 0 bases and V 3 bases, and 9 bases lay outside the gene matches. Germline V CDR1 and CDR2: GTSNPN, SVGIG (reference sequence). CDR3 residues: CAWSPGVAGGSTDTQYF. The DNA of the CDR3 is TGTGCCTGGAGCCCTGGAGTAGCGGGAGGCAGCACAGATACGCAGTATTTT.

The count of this clone is one. J is TRBJ1-3 and V is TRBV30, with D uncertain. The CDR3 contains 15 residues. Trimming stripped 2 bases from V and 3 bases from J, with 14 bases between. Per the germline V gene, CDR1 is GTSNPN and CDR2 is SVGIG (reference sequence). The CDR3 DNA follows: TGTGCCTGGAGTATAATGAGTGCCGGTGGAAACACCATATATTTT. Translating it yields CAWSIMSAGGNTIYF.

The J gene is TRBJ2-1, the V gene TRBV6-6, with D possibly being TRBD2 (6 bases). Between the trimmed V and J ends, which lost 7 bases and 0 bases, there was a span of 10 bases. Germline CDR1 is MNHNY and CDR2 is SVGAGI (reference sequence). The CDR3 has 14 amino acids. CDR3 sequence reads: CASTAGSSYNEQFF. The CDR3 DNA reads as TGTGCCAGCACGGCCGGGAGCTCCTACAATGAGCAGTTCTTC.

The rearrangement uses TRBV19 and TRBJ2-3; perhaps TRBD1 as D (5 bases). The CDR3 sequence is 14 residues long. The V gene lost 6 bases and the J gene lost 3 bases, with 13 bases spanning the gap. Germline V lookup: CDR1 LNHDA, CDR2 SQIVND (reference sequence). The CDR3 loop is CASSPPGHTDTQYF. The CDR3 DNA is TGTGCCAGTAGCCCTCCAGGGCATACAGATACGCAGTATTTT.

The rearrangement links TRBV3-1 (or the pseudogene TRBV3-2) to TRBJ2-5, with no clear D. CDR1 and CDR2 from the germline V gene are LGHDT and YNNKEL (reference sequence). The CDR3 is 16 residues long. Trimming cost V 0 bases and J 2 bases, with 13 bases left between them. CDR3 DNA sequence: TGTGCCAGCAGCCAAGACCCTCACAGTCTGCAAGAGACCCAGTACTTC. It yields the protein CASSQDPHSLQETQYF.

V usage is TRBV9 and J usage is TRBJ1-2; the D gene is possibly TRBD1 (6 bases). V lost 3 bases and J 5 bases, leaving 14 bases between the germline ends. The CDR3 contains 14 residues. Looked up from germline, CDR1 is SGDLS and CDR2 is YYNGEE. The CDR3 reads CASSARDKLYGYTF. In DNA form, the CDR3 reads TGTGCCAGCAGCGCTAGGGACAAACTATATGGCTACACCTTC.

This chain joins TRBV11-2 and TRBJ1-2; TRBD1 is a possible D gene (6 bases). V lost 1 base to trimming and J lost 3 bases, with 9 bases between them. The CDR3 length is 14 residues. The germline CDR1 and CDR2 sequences are SGHAT and FQNNGV. This CDR3 reads CASSLVRGDYGYTF. The CDR3 DNA reads TGTGCCAGCAGCTTAGTCAGGGGTGACTATGGCTACACCTTC.

The J gene is TRBJ2-7, the V gene TRBV7-2; tentative D call: TRBD1 (5 bases). Looked up from germline, CDR1 is SGHTA and CDR2 is FQGNSA. This CDR3 region has 15 residues. The ends were cut back, 6 bases at V and 1 base at J, with 16 bases in the middle. The CDR3 loop is CASSTGPGGSYEQYF. Here the CDR3 DNA reads TGTGCCAGCAGTACAGGACCAGGCGGATCCTACGAGCAGTACTTC.

This rearrangement joins TRBV3-1 (or the pseudogene TRBV3-2) to TRBJ2-5; D might be TRBD2 (5 bases). This CDR3 spans 12 amino acids. Germline V gene data show CDR1 as LGHDT and CDR2 as YNNKEL (reference sequence). Trimming left V 6 bases short and J 4 bases short, with 9 bases between. As DNA, the CDR3 is TGTGCCAGCAGTCCCGGGGTAGAGACCCAGTACTTC. Amino acids: CASSPGVETQYF.

The rearrangement joins TRBV4-3 to TRBJ2-2; 7 nucleotides match TRBD2. Germline V gives CDR1 LGHNA, CDR2 YSLEER. Losses at the gene ends were 0 bases for V and 6 bases for J; bases not matched to a gene: 4. The CDR3 has 15 amino acids. CDR3 DNA: TGCGCCAGCAGCCAAGAATACCGGGGGGCCGGGGAGCTGTTTTTT. Residues: CASSQEYRGAGELFF.

Here the CDR3 DNA reads TGTGCCTGGGGCCCGGGGGGCTGGAGTTCACCCCTCCACTTT. Its translation is CAWGPGGWSSPLHF. The V and J genes are TRBV30 and TRBJ1-6; tentative D call: TRBD1 (6 bases). V dropped 5 bases and J dropped 9 bases, with 17 bases sitting between them. CDR3 length: 14 residues. The germline gives CDR1 GTSNPN, CDR2 SVGIG (reference sequence).

The chain links TRBV19 to TRBJ1-1, with 9 bases fitting TRBD1. This CDR3 contains 15 residues. After removal of 6 bases from V and 0 bases from J, the junction contained 5 bases not matched to a gene. The V gene's germline CDR1 is LNHDA and CDR2 SQIVND (reference sequence). CDR3 in DNA: TGTGCCAGTAGCTACAGGGGGCGCATGAACACTGAAGCTTTCTTT. Its protein is CASSYRGRMNTEAFF.

This sequence joins TRBV28 and TRBJ1-1; D is possibly TRBD1 (6 bases). The CDR3 spans 13 residues. CDR1 and CDR2 from the germline V gene are MDHEN and SYDVKM. Deletions cut 6 bases from V and 12 bases from J, with 20 bases between. CDR3: CASSQAHQGRTFF. The CDR3 nucleotides read TGTGCCAGCAGCCAAGCTCACCAGGGGCGAACTTTCTTT.

The gene calls are TRBV7-9 and TRBJ2-7; D ambiguous. V gave up 0 bases and J gave up 2 bases, with 8 bases separating them. CDR1 and CDR2 (germline): SEHNR, FQNEAQ (reference sequence). This CDR3 spans 14 amino acids. DNA for the CDR3: TGTGCCAGCAGCTTAGCGCACTTACCCTACGAGCAGTACTTC. It encodes CASSLAHLPYEQYF.

The rearrangement joins TRBV2 to TRBJ2-1; perhaps TRBD2 as D (6 bases). This CDR3 is built from 16 residues. Looked up from germline, CDR1 is SNHLY and CDR2 is FYNNEI. The ends were cut back, 0 bases at V and 7 bases at J, with 16 bases in the middle. The CDR3 here is CASSEALAGRENEQFF. The DNA for the CDR3 is TGTGCCAGCAGTGAAGCGCTTGCGGGGAGAGAAAATGAGCAGTTCTTC.

The chain couples TRBV5-1 to TRBJ1-2; TRBD1 is a possible D gene (5 bases). V was shortened by 4 bases and J by 0 bases, with 13 bases between the two germline ends. The CDR3 loop spans 15 amino acids. Per the germline V gene, CDR1 is SGHRS and CDR2 is YFSETQ. The CDR3 sequence: CASSQGAISNYGYTF. As DNA, the CDR3 is TGCGCCAGCAGCCAGGGCGCCATATCTAACTATGGCTACACCTTC.

The rearrangement joins TRBV11-2 to TRBJ1-3, with D possibly being TRBD1 (6 bases). The V end was cut by 5 bases, the J end by 1 base, with 24 bases between. This CDR3 comprises 19 residues. Germline loops: CDR1 SGHAT, CDR2 FQNNGV. The chain's CDR3 is CASSPGWDTLGVSGNTIYF. For the CDR3, the DNA is TGTGCCAGCAGCCCCGGGTGGGACACCCTGGGGGTTTCTGGAAACACCATATATTTT.

This clone has a single count. This chain links TRBV29-1 with TRBJ2-1; 8 nucleotides match TRBD1. Germline CDR1 and CDR2: SQVTM and ANQGSEA. This CDR3 spans 14 amino acids. V dropped 6 bases and J dropped 3; count of bases not matched to a gene: 7. CDR3 region: CSVRDRRYYNEQFF. DNA for the CDR3: TGCAGCGTCCGGGACAGGAGGTACTACAATGAGCAGTTCTTC.

The chain recombines TRBV28 with TRBJ1-6, with D maybe TRBD1 (6 bases). The germline V gene has CDR1 MDHEN and CDR2 SYDVKM. V was pared by 1 base and J by 3 bases, with 13 bases between. CDR3 length: 17 residues. The CDR3 region is CASSLFYRTDYNSPLHF. CDR3 bases: TGTGCCAGCAGTTTATTCTATCGGACAGACTATAATTCACCCCTCCACTTT.

The J gene is TRBJ1-2, the V gene TRBV15; D is unresolved. Deletions cut 1 base from V and 6 bases from J, with 6 bases between. CDR1 and CDR2 (germline): LNHNV, YYDKDF (reference sequence). This CDR3 is built from 12 residues. This CDR3 reads CATSRGTHGYTF. The CDR3 coding sequence is TGTGCCACCAGCAGAGGGACTCATGGCTACACCTTC.

The chain links TRBV28 to TRBJ1-4, with 10 bases identical to TRBD1. Germline loops: CDR1 MDHEN, CDR2 SYDVKM. The CDR3 covers 17 residues. Trimming at V came to 4 bases and at J to 6 bases, leaving 11 bases not matched to a gene. The CDR3 here is CASSSPDRGNVDEKLFF. CDR3 nucleotide sequence: TGTGCCAGCAGTTCACCGGACAGGGGGAATGTAGATGAAAAACTGTTTTTT.

V and J are TRBV19 and TRBJ2-3; 7 positions match TRBD1. V was clipped by 7 bases and J by 1 base; unmatched bases: 14. The germline gives CDR1 LNHDA, CDR2 SQIVND (reference sequence). This CDR3 has 17 amino acids. The CDR3 sequence is CASTLFGAGTGTDTQYF. The CDR3 DNA reads as TGTGCCAGTACCCTATTTGGGGCCGGGACAGGCACAGATACGCAGTATTTT.

The rearrangement joins TRBV13 to TRBJ1-2, with 9 nucleotides matching TRBD1. The CDR3 is made up of 14 amino acids. Germline CDR1 and CDR2: PRHDT and FYEKMQ (reference sequence). Germline trimming cut 3 bases from V and 10 bases from J; bases unmatched to any gene: 9. CDR3: CASSFSSDRGPYTF. In nucleotides, the CDR3 is TGTGCCAGCAGCTTTAGCTCGGACAGGGGCCCCTACACCTTC.

The J gene is TRBJ1-2, the V gene TRBV6-2 or TRBV6-3, with 9 positions matching TRBD1. The CDR3 sequence is 15 residues long. Germline V gives CDR1 MNHEY, CDR2 SVGEGT. V shed 2 bases, J shed 2 bases, and the junction held 3 bases outside the gene matches. CDR3 loop: CASSYPDRGNYGYTF. Here the CDR3 DNA reads TGTGCCAGCAGTTACCCGGACAGGGGAAACTATGGCTACACCTTC.

This sequence joins TRBV3-1 (or the pseudogene TRBV3-2) and TRBJ1-2; 7 bases line up with TRBD1. Unmatched junction bases numbered 12, after V lost 1 base and J lost 4 bases. Germline V gene data show CDR1 as LGHDT and CDR2 as YNNKEL (reference sequence). The CDR3 consists of 17 residues. DNA of the CDR3: TGTGCCAGCAGCCAAGCAGGTGTAGGGCCAGGGGGCTATGGCTACACCTTC. This translates into CASSQAGVGPGGYGYTF.